Listed here is a single TCR beta chain. Those who donated, Caucasian adults without exception, all lived in Nashville, Tennessee. Assay used: immunoSEQ multiplex PCR; TCRdb lists only in-frame clones, some missing. The sample records millions of clones, approximately 95% being singletons. The data belong to a study of shared clonotypes between healthy human individuals. The receptor was isolated from a man aged 18 to 29 in good health. Some clones in this sample may be carry-over from other donors' samples. The sample taken for sequencing was naive CD4+ T cells from PBMCs. The subset here: CD45RA+ positively selected.

The CDR3 loop is CASSYLDPLLLSYEQYF. Written as DNA, the CDR3 is TGTGCCAGCAGTTATTTGGACCCACTACTACTCTCCTACGAGCAGTACTTC. This sequence joins TRBV27 and TRBJ2-7; D is unresolved. Germline V gene data show CDR1 as MNHEY and CDR2 as SMNVEV (reference sequence). V dropped 4 bases and J dropped 0 bases, with 19 bases sitting between them. This CDR3 is built from 17 residues.